This TCR beta chain emerged from a study of T-cell reconstitution after alpha-beta-depleted transplantation in children. Germline V gene data show CDR1 as SGHRS and CDR2 as YFSETQ. CDR3 length: 15 amino acids. Trimming cost V 4 bases and J 6 bases, with 14 bases left between them. Unique molecular identifiers were incorporated into the prepared TCRbeta library. TCRdb itself ran the PCR reads through MiXCR, one entry per CDR3 protein. The sample yields some 200,000 distinct CDR3 sequences, 9.7% seen once. This clonotype was seen many times. Sequenced material: PBMCs from the stem cell graft donor, taken from the stem cell graft. The TCR comes from a human donor who donated a stem cell graft to a child with SCID. The rearrangement joins TRBV5-1 to TRBJ1-6; maybe TRBD1 (5 bases). The CDR3 loop reads CASSPGTALNSPLHF. DNA for the CDR3: TGCGCCAGCAGCCCAGGGACCGCACTTAATTCACCCCTCCACTTT.